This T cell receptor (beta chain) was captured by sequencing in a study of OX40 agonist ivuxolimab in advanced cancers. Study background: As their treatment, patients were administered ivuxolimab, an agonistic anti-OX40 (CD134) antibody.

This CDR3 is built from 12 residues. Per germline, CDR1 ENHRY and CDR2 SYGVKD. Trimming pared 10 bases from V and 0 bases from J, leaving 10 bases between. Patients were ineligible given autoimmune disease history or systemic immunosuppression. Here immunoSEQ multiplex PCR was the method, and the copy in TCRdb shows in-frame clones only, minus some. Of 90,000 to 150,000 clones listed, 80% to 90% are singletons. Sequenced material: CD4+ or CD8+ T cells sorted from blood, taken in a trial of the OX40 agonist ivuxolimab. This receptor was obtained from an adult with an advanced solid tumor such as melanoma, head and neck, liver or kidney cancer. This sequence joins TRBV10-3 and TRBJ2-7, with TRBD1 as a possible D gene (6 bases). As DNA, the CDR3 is TGTGCCACCACAGGGAGCTCCTACGAGCAGTACTTC. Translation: CATTGSSYEQYF.